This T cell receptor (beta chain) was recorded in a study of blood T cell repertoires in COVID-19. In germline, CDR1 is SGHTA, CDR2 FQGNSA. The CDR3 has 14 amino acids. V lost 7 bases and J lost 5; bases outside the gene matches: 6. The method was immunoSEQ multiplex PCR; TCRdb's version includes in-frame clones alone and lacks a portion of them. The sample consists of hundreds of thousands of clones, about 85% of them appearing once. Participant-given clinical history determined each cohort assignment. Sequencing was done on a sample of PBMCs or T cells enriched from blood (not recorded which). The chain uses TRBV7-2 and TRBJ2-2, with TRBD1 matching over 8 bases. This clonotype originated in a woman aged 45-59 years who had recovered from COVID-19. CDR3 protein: CASIVDRVTGELFF. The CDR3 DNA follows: TGTGCCAGCATCGTGGACAGGGTGACCGGGGAGCTGTTTTTT.